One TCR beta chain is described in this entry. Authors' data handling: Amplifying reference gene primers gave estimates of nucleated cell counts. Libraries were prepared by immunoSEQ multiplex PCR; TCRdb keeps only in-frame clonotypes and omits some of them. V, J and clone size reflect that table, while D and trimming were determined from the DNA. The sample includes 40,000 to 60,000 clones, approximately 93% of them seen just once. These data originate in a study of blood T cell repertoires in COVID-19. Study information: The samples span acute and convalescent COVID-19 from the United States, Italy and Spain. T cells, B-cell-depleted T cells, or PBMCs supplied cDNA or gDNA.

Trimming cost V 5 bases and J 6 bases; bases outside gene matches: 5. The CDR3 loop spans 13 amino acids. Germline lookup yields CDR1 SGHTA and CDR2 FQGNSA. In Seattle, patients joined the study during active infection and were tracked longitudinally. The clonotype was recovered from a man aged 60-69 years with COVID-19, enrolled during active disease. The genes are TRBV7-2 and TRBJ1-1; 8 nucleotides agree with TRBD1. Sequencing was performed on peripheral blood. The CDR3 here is CASSPTGVAEAFF. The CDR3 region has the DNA TGTGCCAGCAGCCCGACAGGGGTGGCTGAAGCTTTCTTT.